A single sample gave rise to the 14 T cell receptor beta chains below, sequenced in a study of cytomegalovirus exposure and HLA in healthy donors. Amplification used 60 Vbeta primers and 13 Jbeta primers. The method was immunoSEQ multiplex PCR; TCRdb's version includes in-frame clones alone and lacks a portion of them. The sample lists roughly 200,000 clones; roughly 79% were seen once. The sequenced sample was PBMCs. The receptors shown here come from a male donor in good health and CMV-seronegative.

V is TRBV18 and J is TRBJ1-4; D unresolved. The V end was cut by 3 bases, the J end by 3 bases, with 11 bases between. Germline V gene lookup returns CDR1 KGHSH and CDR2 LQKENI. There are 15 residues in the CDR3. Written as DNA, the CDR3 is TGTGCCAGCTCACCTCAGTTTACGTCTAATGAAAAACTGTTTTTT. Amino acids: CASSPQFTSNEKLFF.

CDR3 region: CAWDGQGGNSPLHF. The CDR3 bases are TGTGCCTGGGACGGACAGGGAGGCAATTCACCCCTCCACTTT. This chain uses TRBV30 with TRBJ1-6, with TRBD1 identical over 8 bases. The germline V gene encodes CDR1 GTSNPN and CDR2 SVGIG (reference sequence). With 5 bases clipped from V and 7 bases from J, the junction kept 7 bases outside the gene matches. CDR3 size: 14 residues.

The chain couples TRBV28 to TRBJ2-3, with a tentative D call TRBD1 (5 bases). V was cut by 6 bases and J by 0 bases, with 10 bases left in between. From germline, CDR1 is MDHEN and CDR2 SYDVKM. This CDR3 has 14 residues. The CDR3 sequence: CASRLTVSTDTQYF. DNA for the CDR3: TGTGCCAGCAGGTTGACAGTTAGCACAGATACGCAGTATTTT. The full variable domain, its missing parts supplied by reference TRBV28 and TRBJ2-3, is DVKVTQSSRYLVKRTGEKVFLECVQDMDHENMFWYRQDPGLGLRLIYFSYDVKMKEKGDIPEGYSVSREKKERFSLILESASTNQTSMYLCASRLTVSTDTQYFGPGTRLTVL.

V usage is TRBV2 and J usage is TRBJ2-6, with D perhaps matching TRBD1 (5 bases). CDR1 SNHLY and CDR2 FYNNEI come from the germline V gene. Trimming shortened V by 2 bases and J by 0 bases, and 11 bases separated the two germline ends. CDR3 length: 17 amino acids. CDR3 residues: CASSEQGLSSGANVLTF. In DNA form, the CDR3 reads TGTGCCAGCAGTGAACAGGGCCTCAGCTCTGGGGCCAACGTCCTGACTTTC.

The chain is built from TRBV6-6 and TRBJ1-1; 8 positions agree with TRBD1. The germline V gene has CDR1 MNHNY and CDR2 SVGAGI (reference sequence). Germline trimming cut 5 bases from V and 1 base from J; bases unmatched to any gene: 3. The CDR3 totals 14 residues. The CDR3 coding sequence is TGTGCCAGCAGTCGCGACAGGGGGAACACTGAAGCTTTCTTT. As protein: CASSRDRGNTEAFF.

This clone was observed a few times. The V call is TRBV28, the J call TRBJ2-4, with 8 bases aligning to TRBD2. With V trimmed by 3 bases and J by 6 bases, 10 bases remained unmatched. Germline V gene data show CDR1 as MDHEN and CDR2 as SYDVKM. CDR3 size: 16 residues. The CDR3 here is CASSFSSQRERNIQYF. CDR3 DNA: TGTGCCAGCAGTTTTAGTTCCCAGCGGGAGAGAAACATTCAGTACTTC.

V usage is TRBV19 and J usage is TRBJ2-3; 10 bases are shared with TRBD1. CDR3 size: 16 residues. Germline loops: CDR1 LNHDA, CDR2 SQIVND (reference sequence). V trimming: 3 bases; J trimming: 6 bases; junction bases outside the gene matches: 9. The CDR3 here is CASSIPWGQGSDTQYF. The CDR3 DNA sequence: TGTGCCAGTAGTATTCCGTGGGGACAGGGGTCCGATACGCAGTATTTT. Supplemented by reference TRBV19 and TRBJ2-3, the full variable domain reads DGGITQSPKYLFRKEGQNVTLSCEQNLNHDAMYWYRQDPGQGLRLIYYSQIVNDFQKGDIAEGYSVSREKKESFPLTVTSAQKNPTAFYLCASSIPWGQGSDTQYFGPGTRLTVL.

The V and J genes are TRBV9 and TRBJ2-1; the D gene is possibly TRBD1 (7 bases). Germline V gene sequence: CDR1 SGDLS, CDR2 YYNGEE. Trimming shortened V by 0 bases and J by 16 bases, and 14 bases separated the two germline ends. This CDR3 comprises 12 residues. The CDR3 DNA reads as TGTGCCAGCAGCGTAGCGCAGGGGGGCCTATTCTTC. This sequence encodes CASSVAQGGLFF.

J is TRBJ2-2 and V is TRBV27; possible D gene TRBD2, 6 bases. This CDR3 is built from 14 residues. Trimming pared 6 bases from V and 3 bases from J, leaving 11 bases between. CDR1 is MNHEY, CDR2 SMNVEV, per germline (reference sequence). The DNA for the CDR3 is TGTGCCAGCAGGCAGGGAGGTGACACCGGGGAGCTGTTTTTT. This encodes CASRQGGDTGELFF.

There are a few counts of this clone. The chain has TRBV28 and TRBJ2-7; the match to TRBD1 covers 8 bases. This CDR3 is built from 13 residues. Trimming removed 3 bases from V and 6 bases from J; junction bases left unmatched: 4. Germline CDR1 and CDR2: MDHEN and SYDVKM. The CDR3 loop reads CASSFRGRSEQYF. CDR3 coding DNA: TGTGCCAGCAGTTTCAGGGGGCGAAGCGAGCAGTACTTC.

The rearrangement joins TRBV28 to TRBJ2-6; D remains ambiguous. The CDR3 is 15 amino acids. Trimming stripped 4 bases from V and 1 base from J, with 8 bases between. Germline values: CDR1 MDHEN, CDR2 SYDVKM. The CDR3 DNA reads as TGTGCCAGCAGTTCCTACTCATCTGGGGCCAACGTCCTGACTTTC. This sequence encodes CASSSYSSGANVLTF.

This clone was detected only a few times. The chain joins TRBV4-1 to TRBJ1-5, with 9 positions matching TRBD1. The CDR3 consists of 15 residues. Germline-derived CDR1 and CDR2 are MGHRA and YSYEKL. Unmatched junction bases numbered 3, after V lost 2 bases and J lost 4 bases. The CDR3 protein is CASSQWTGANQPQHF. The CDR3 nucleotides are TGCGCCAGCAGCCAATGGACAGGGGCAAATCAGCCCCAGCATTTT.

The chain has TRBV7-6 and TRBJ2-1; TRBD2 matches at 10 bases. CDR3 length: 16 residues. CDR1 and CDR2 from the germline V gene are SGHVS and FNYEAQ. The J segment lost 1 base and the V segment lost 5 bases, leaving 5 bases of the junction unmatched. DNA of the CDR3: TGTGCCAGCAGCCGGAGCGGGGGGGAATCCTACAATGAGCAGTTCTTC. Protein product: CASSRSGGESYNEQFF.

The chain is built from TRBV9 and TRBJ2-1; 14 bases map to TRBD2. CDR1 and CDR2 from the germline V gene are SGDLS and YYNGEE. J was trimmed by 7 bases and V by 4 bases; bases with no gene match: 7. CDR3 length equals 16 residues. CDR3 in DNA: TGTGCCAGCAGCCCCTCGACTAGCGGGAGGGCGAATGAGCAGTTCTTC. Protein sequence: CASSPSTSGRANEQFF.